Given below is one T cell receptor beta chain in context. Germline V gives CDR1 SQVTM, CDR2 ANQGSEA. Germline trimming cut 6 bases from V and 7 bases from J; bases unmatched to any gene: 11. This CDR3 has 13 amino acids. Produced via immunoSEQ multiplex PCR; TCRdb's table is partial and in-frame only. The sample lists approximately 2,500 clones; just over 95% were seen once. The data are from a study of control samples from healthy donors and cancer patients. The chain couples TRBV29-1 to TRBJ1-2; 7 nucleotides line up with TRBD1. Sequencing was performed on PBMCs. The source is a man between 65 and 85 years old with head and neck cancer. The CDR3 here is CSVQQGLSGGYTF. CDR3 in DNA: TGCAGCGTCCAACAGGGGCTCTCGGGTGGCTACACCTTC.